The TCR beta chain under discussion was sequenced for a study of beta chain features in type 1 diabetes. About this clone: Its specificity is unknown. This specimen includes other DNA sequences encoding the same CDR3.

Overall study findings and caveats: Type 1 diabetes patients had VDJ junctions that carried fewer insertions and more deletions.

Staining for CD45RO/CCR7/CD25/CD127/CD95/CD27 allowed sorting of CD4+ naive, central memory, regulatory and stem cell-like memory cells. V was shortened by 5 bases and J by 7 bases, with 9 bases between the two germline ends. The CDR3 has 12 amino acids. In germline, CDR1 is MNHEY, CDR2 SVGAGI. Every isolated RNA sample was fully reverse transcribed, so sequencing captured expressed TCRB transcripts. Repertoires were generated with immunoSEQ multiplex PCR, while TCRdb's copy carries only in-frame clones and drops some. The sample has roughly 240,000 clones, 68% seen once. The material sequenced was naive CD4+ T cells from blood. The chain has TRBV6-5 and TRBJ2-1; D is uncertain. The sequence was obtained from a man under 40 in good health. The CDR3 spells CASSPLGNEQFF. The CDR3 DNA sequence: TGTGCCAGCAGTCCCTTGGGTAATGAGCAGTTCTTC.